The 19 T cell receptor beta chains given below trace back to one sample, sequenced in a study of cytomegalovirus exposure and HLA in healthy donors. Amplification used 60 Vbeta primers and 13 Jbeta primers. Assay: immunoSEQ multiplex PCR; the TCRdb copy retains only in-frame clones and omits some. The table has roughly 200,000 clones, approximately 79% seen once. Sample: PBMCs. The receptors shown here come from a woman in her thirties or forties in good health and CMV-seronegative.

The rearrangement joins TRBV5-1 to TRBJ2-2, with D possibly being TRBD2 (5 bases). CDR1 is SGHRS and CDR2 is YFSETQ in the germline V gene. V was pared by 4 bases and J by 1 base, with 17 bases between. The CDR3 is 17 residues long. CDR3 protein: CASSHHWPGRNTGELFF. For the CDR3, the DNA is TGCGCCAGCAGCCACCACTGGCCGGGGAGGAACACCGGGGAGCTGTTTTTT.

The rearrangement uses TRBV27 and TRBJ2-7; D uncertain. Germline CDR1 reads MNHEY; CDR2 reads SMNVEV (reference sequence). The CDR3 sequence is 12 residues long. V lost 1 base and J 5 bases, leaving 6 bases between the germline ends. The CDR3 loop reads CASSLLGDEQYF. The CDR3 DNA is TGTGCCAGCAGTTTATTAGGAGACGAGCAGTACTTC.

The sample holds one count of this clone. The chain carries TRBV28 and TRBJ1-5, with TRBD1 identical over 7 bases. This CDR3 has 15 amino acids. The V and J ends lost 4 bases and 0 bases, in that order; junction bases with no gene match: 3. Germline V CDR1 and CDR2: MDHEN, SYDVKM. The CDR3 DNA follows: TGTGCCAGCAGTTCGGGACAGCCTAGCAATCAGCCCCAGCATTTT. This codes for CASSSGQPSNQPQHF.

The chain links TRBV9 to TRBJ1-1; weak D call: TRBD1 (6 bases). V was trimmed by 0 bases and J by 0 bases, leaving 12 bases between them. Germline CDR1 and CDR2: SGDLS and YYNGEE. This CDR3 is built from 16 residues. CDR3 nucleotides: TGTGCCAGCAGCGTAGCGGGGGGCCCACTGAACACTGAAGCTTTCTTT. Protein sequence: CASSVAGGPLNTEAFF.

This clone was detected once. This chain connects TRBV6-5 to TRBJ2-2, with D perhaps TRBD2 (7 bases). This CDR3 has 14 amino acids. The germline V gene encodes CDR1 MNHEY and CDR2 SVGAGI. V shed 2 bases and J shed 5 bases, with 9 bases lying between them. In nucleotides, the CDR3 is TGTGCCAGCAGTTACGGGGGGGCGACCGGGGAGCTGTTTTTT. Encoded protein: CASSYGGATGELFF.

The rearrangement uses TRBV27 and TRBJ2-7; D might be TRBD1 (6 bases). Per the germline V gene, CDR1 is MNHEY and CDR2 is SMNVEV (reference sequence). Trimming removed 4 bases at V and 2 bases at J, with 15 bases between. The CDR3 totals 15 residues. The CDR3 loop is CASSSPPTGTYEQYF. CDR3 DNA: TGTGCCAGCAGTTCCCCTCCGACAGGTACCTACGAGCAGTACTTC.

This chain uses TRBV5-1 with TRBJ2-3; D perhaps matches TRBD2 (5 bases). Deletions cut 0 bases from V and 2 bases from J, with 10 bases between. CDR3 length: 15 amino acids. Germline CDR1 is SGHRS and CDR2 is YFSETQ. The CDR3: CASSLGLAATDTQYF. CDR3 in DNA: TGCGCCAGCAGCTTGGGTCTAGCAGCCACAGATACGCAGTATTTT.

The gene calls are TRBV27 and TRBJ1-6; TRBD1 is a possible D gene (6 bases). V dropped 5 bases and J dropped 6 bases, with 17 bases sitting between them. Germline CDR1 reads MNHEY; CDR2 reads SMNVEV (reference sequence). This CDR3 is 16 amino acids long. The CDR3 spells CASSETQGLFNSPLHF. CDR3 DNA sequence: TGTGCCAGCAGTGAGACCCAGGGGCTCTTTAATTCACCCCTCCACTTT.

The rearrangement uses TRBV28 and TRBJ1-1; D remains ambiguous. Looked up from germline, CDR1 is MDHEN and CDR2 is SYDVKM. The CDR3 runs to 11 residues. V gave up 3 bases and J gave up 8 bases, with 7 bases separating them. DNA for the CDR3: TGTGCCAGCAGTTTTTCCAGGGAAGCTTTCTTT. Its protein is CASSFSREAFF.

In its sample, this clone was seen a few times. The genes are TRBV7-2 and TRBJ2-1, with 9 bases matching TRBD1. The CDR3 covers 15 residues. Germline-derived CDR1 and CDR2 are SGHTA and FQGNSA. V was clipped by 0 bases and J by 8 bases; unmatched bases: 5. The CDR3 DNA reads as TGTGCCAGCAGCTTAGCGGGGACAGGGTCAGATGAGCAGTTCTTC. Its protein product is CASSLAGTGSDEQFF. The variable domain in full, with the rest retrieved from reference TRBV7-2 and TRBJ2-1, is GAGVSQSPSNKVTEKGKDVELRCDPISGHTALYWYRQSLGQGLEFLIYFQGNSAPDKSGLPSDRFSAERTGGSVSTLTIQRTQQEDSAVYLCASSLAGTGSDEQFFGPGTRLTVL.

This clone is a singleton in its sample. The CDR3 sequence: CASSETGGSTEAFF. In DNA form, the CDR3 reads TGTGCCAGCAGTGAAACCGGGGGGAGCACTGAAGCTTTCTTT. J is TRBJ1-1 and V is TRBV2; possibly TRBD1 for D (5 bases). This CDR3 is 14 amino acids long. V lost 2 bases and J lost 4, with 11 bases in between. Germline CDR1 SNHLY, CDR2 FYNNEI.

The rearrangement joins TRBV5-1 to TRBJ1-1; D is unresolved. The germline V gene has CDR1 SGHRS and CDR2 YFSETQ. V lost 2 bases to trimming and J lost 1 base, with 9 bases between them. The CDR3 loop spans 14 amino acids. Here the CDR3 DNA reads TGCGCCAGCAGCTTCTCCCCTAAGAACACTGAAGCTTTCTTT. Its protein product is CASSFSPKNTEAFF.

This rearrangement joins TRBV6-1 to TRBJ1-5; D might be TRBD1 (5 bases). Germline V gives CDR1 MNHNS, CDR2 SASEGT. The germline V and J ends were trimmed by 3 bases and 2 bases, with 17 bases remaining between them. CDR3 length: 17 amino acids. In nucleotides, the CDR3 is TGTGCCAGCAGTGACGCCCCTCGGGGGTTCGGCAATCAGCCCCAGCATTTT. Its protein is CASSDAPRGFGNQPQHF.

The gene calls are TRBV19 and TRBJ2-2, with 11 bases identical to TRBD1. The CDR3 has 16 residues. CDR1 LNHDA and CDR2 SQIVND come from the germline V gene (reference sequence). The V gene end was trimmed by 7 bases and the J gene end by 5 bases; junction bases not matched to a gene: 9. CDR3 bases: TGTGCCAGTACGAAGGACAGGGGGCTGTATACCGGGGAGCTGTTTTTT. Encoded protein: CASTKDRGLYTGELFF.

The chain links TRBV7-9 to TRBJ1-5; D is unclear. V lost 4 bases and J 4 bases, leaving 17 bases between the germline ends. The CDR3 extends over 16 amino acids. Germline CDR1 reads SEHNR; CDR2 reads FQNEAQ (reference sequence). DNA of the CDR3: TGTGCCAGCAGCTCCGGGGTCGGGTTACTGAATCAGCCCCAGCATTTT. Translated, it gives CASSSGVGLLNQPQHF.

The V call is TRBV7-9, the J call TRBJ1-2, with 7 nucleotides matching TRBD1. The CDR3 is made up of 15 amino acids. V lost 3 bases and J lost 4; bases outside the gene matches: 8. The germline CDR1 and CDR2 sequences are SEHNR and FQNEAQ (reference sequence). The CDR3 bases are TGTGCCAGCAGCTTCCTGAACAGGGGTGTCTATGGCTACACCTTC. Amino acid sequence: CASSFLNRGVYGYTF. The full variable domain, in which reference TRBV7-9 and TRBJ1-2 provide the parts outside the CDR3, is DTGVSQNPRHKITKRGQNVTFRCDPISEHNRLYWYRQTLGQGPEFLTYFQNEAQLEKSRLLSDRFSAERPKGSFSTLEIQRTEQGDSAMYLCASSFLNRGVYGYTFGSGTRLTVV.

This chain uses TRBV6-1 with TRBJ1-1; 11 nucleotides agree with TRBD1. CDR1 and CDR2 (germline): MNHNS, SASEGT. The CDR3 is 14 amino acids. The V segment lost 4 bases and the J segment 5 bases; nucleotides outside the gene matches: 3. The CDR3 DNA sequence: TGTGCCAGCAGTGGAGGACAGGGGGCGACTGAAGCTTTCTTT. Translated, it gives CASSGGQGATEAFF.

This clone was seen a few times. The gene calls are TRBV2 and TRBJ1-6, with 9 bases lining up with TRBD1. V gave up 6 bases and J gave up 6 bases; unmatched junction bases: 6. CDR1 is SNHLY, CDR2 FYNNEI, per germline. The CDR3 runs to 15 residues. CDR3 protein: CASSKGQGGNSPLHF. The CDR3 region has the DNA TGTGCCAGCAGCAAGGGACAGGGAGGTAATTCACCCCTCCACTTT.

This clone appeared a few times. CDR3 in amino acids: CASSISLTWGAEAFF. The DNA for the CDR3 is TGTGCCAGTAGTATTAGCCTCACGTGGGGGGCTGAAGCTTTCTTT. V usage is TRBV19 and J usage is TRBJ1-1, with D tentatively TRBD1 (5 bases). The CDR3 contains 15 residues. V lost 3 bases to trimming and J lost 6 bases, with 17 bases between them. Germline assignment: CDR1 LNHDA and CDR2 SQIVND (reference sequence).